Given below is one T cell receptor beta chain in context. TCRdb fed the 5' RACE reads into MiXCR, producing one record per CDR3 protein. The sample includes approximately 500,000 distinct CDR3 sequences, 20% to 25% seen only once; the top ten take about 12%. This sample stems from a study of T-cell memory formation after mild COVID-19. Germline V CDR1 and CDR2: KGHDR, SFDVKD. V was clipped by 3 bases and J by 11 bases, with 13 bases between them. The CDR3 is 13 residues long. This sequence was found in an adult woman who had mild COVID-19 (a few samples of this study predate the infection). Cell type and time point are not known. V usage is TRBV24-1 and J usage is TRBJ2-1, with D uncertain. Sequencing was carried out using PBMCs or a T cell subset sorted from them (not recorded which). The DNA for the CDR3 is TGTGCCACCAGTGATCCCCTATCTCAAAAGCAGTTCTTC. Protein: CATSDPLSQKQFF.